Presented here are 31 T cell receptor beta chains from one specimen sequenced in a study of shared clonotypes between healthy human individuals. Method: immunoSEQ multiplex PCR; TCRdb's copy keeps in-frame clones and lacks some. The sample has about 2 million clones, just under 95% seen once; the top ten hold more than 0.95%. Terminally differentiated effector memory CD45RA+ cells were excluded by CCR7 positive selection of CD45RO-negative cells. Input material: naive CD8+ T cells sorted from blood. These receptors originate from a man between 18 and 29 years old in good health.

The chain carries TRBV19 and TRBJ2-6; the match to TRBD1 covers 8 bases. This CDR3 has 16 residues. V trimming: 10 bases; J trimming: 0 bases; junction bases outside the gene matches: 8. The germline V gene has CDR1 LNHDA and CDR2 SQIVND (reference sequence). The CDR3 sequence is CANQGAPFSGANVLTF. The CDR3 nucleotides are TGTGCCAACCAGGGGGCTCCCTTCTCTGGGGCCAACGTCCTGACTTTC.

The chain's CDR3 is CASSFIGAGVADTQYF. The CDR3 coding sequence is TGTGCCAGCAGTTTTATCGGAGCGGGAGTAGCAGATACGCAGTATTTT. The V gene is TRBV27, the J gene TRBJ2-3, with 8 bases matching TRBD2. The CDR3 totals 16 residues. Germline V gives CDR1 MNHEY, CDR2 SMNVEV (reference sequence). V trimming: 3 bases; J trimming: 4 bases; junction bases outside the gene matches: 9.

The rearrangement links TRBV29-1 to TRBJ2-3; perhaps TRBD2 as D (6 bases). Germline values: CDR1 SQVTM, CDR2 ANQGSEA. The ends were cut back, 1 base at V and 0 bases at J, with 11 bases in the middle. The CDR3 runs 15 residues. CDR3 DNA: TGCAGCGTTGAAGGAGGGGAGGCTAGCACAGATACGCAGTATTTT. It specifies CSVEGGEASTDTQYF.

The rearrangement uses TRBV9 and TRBJ1-5, with D perhaps matching TRBD1 (5 bases). CDR3 length: 14 residues. Germline CDR1 SGDLS, CDR2 YYNGEE. V lost 4 bases and J lost 3, with 11 bases in between. This CDR3 reads CASSKSGINQPQHF. Here the CDR3 DNA reads TGTGCCAGCAGCAAATCAGGGATCAATCAGCCCCAGCATTTT.

Only one count was recorded for this clone. The V call is TRBV6-9, the J call TRBJ2-5; maybe TRBD2 (7 bases). Trimming cost V 0 bases and J 2 bases, with 13 bases left between them. This CDR3 comprises 16 residues. Germline CDR1 is MNHGY and CDR2 is SVAAGI. The CDR3 nucleotides read TGTGCCAGCAGTTATTCTTTGCGGGGGCGACAAGAGACCCAGTACTTC. Its protein is CASSYSLRGRQETQYF.

The CDR3 spells CASTFDLESNTIYF. As DNA, the CDR3 is TGTGCCAGTACCTTCGACCTTGAGTCAAACACCATATATTTT. The chain links TRBV19 to TRBJ1-3; D not certain. CDR1 and CDR2 (germline): LNHDA, SQIVND (reference sequence). The CDR3 runs 14 residues. Between the trimmed V and J ends, which lost 7 bases and 6 bases, there was a span of 16 bases.

The V call is TRBV12-5, the J call TRBJ2-1; 8 nucleotides match TRBD2. V was clipped by 0 bases and J by 5 bases; unmatched bases: 9. This CDR3 has 17 amino acids. Germline values: CDR1 LGHNT, CDR2 FRNRAP. The CDR3 DNA reads TGTGCTAGTGGTTTGGTGGGACTAGGGGGGCGACACAATGAGCAGTTCTTC. Protein: CASGLVGLGGRHNEQFF.

The chain has TRBV4-1 and TRBJ1-1; D gene uncertain. Germline-derived CDR1 and CDR2 are MGHRA and YSYEKL. Trimming removed 0 bases at V and 0 bases at J, with 5 bases between. CDR3 size: 14 residues. CDR3 sequence: CASSQDLMNTEAFF. In DNA, the CDR3 is TGCGCCAGCAGCCAAGATTTAATGAACACTGAAGCTTTCTTT.

This clone was recorded once. The chain has TRBV6-5 and TRBJ2-7; D is ambiguous. This CDR3 contains 8 residues. The ends were cut back, 11 bases at V and 1 base at J, with 0 bases in the middle. The V gene's germline CDR1 is MNHEY and CDR2 SVGAGI. The CDR3 loop is CASYEQYF. CDR3 DNA sequence: TGTGCCTCCTACGAGCAGTACTTC.

V usage is TRBV9 and J usage is TRBJ2-1; D not resolved. Looked up from germline, CDR1 is SGDLS and CDR2 is YYNGEE. This CDR3 has 15 amino acids. V was cut by 6 bases and J by 2 bases, with 15 bases left in between. The CDR3 protein is CASNLGGVPYNEQFF. In DNA form, the CDR3 reads TGTGCCAGCAATCTCGGTGGCGTTCCCTACAATGAGCAGTTCTTC.

CDR3 sequence: CASSPDWGPRAETQYF. The CDR3, as DNA: TGTGCCAGCTCACCGGATTGGGGACCCCGAGCAGAGACCCAGTACTTC. J is TRBJ2-5 and V is TRBV18; the D call may be TRBD1 or TRBD2 (5 bases each). V lost 3 bases and J 4 bases, leaving 18 bases between the germline ends. Germline V CDR1 and CDR2: KGHSH, LQKENI. CDR3 length: 16 amino acids.

The chain carries TRBV29-1 and TRBJ1-2; D not certain. V lost 0 bases, J lost 8 bases, and 10 bases lay in between. The germline gives CDR1 SQVTM, CDR2 ANQGSEA. The CDR3 has 12 amino acids. CDR3 sequence reads: CSVEENQSGYTF. CDR3 in DNA: TGCAGCGTTGAAGAAAACCAATCAGGCTACACCTTC.

This chain connects TRBV4-3 to TRBJ2-7; D might be TRBD2 (5 bases). The germline V gene encodes CDR1 LGHNA and CDR2 YSLEER. V was trimmed by 2 bases and J by 1 base, leaving 12 bases between them. This CDR3 contains 15 residues. DNA of the CDR3: TGCGCCAGCAGCCAAACGGGCGGCGGGTCCTACGAGCAGTACTTC. Amino acid sequence: CASSQTGGGSYEQYF.

The CDR3 bases are TGTGCCAGCAGCTTGGGTGTGGGAGGGACCAGAGAGACCCAGTACTTC. Translated, it gives CASSLGVGGTRETQYF. This chain links TRBV5-6 with TRBJ2-5, with 7 bases lining up with TRBD2. CDR1 is SGHDT, CDR2 YYEEEE, per germline. The V segment lost 0 bases and the J segment 4 bases; nucleotides outside the gene matches: 9. The CDR3 covers 16 residues.

The V call is TRBV4-3, the J call TRBJ1-2; 10 bases map to TRBD1. The CDR3 sequence is 14 residues long. Germline loops: CDR1 LGHNA, CDR2 YSLEER. The V gene end was trimmed by 4 bases and the J gene end by 6 bases; junction bases not matched to a gene: 5. CDR3 region: CASSPGGTGDGYTF. The CDR3 DNA sequence: TGCGCCAGCAGCCCGGGCGGGACAGGGGATGGCTACACCTTC.

The chain uses TRBV30 and TRBJ2-2, with TRBD1 identical over 7 bases. Germline CDR1 is GTSNPN and CDR2 is SVGIG (reference sequence). After removal of 6 bases from V and 1 base from J, the junction contained 14 bases not matched to a gene. This CDR3 contains 17 residues. DNA for the CDR3: TGTGCCTGCCCCCGGGACAGTGATCTCTGGAACACCGGGGAGCTGTTTTTT. It encodes CACPRDSDLWNTGELFF. The entire variable domain, with the rest obtained from reference TRBV30 and TRBJ2-2, is as follows: SQTIHQWPATLVQPVGSPLSLECTVEGTSNPNLYWYRQAAGRGLQLLFYSVGIGQISSEVPQNLSASRPQDRQFILSSKKLLLSDSGFYLCACPRDSDLWNTGELFFGEGSRLTVL.

Regarding this clone: Other DNA sequences from this sample encode an identical CDR3 as well. J is TRBJ1-4 and V is TRBV29-1; D is uncertain. The length of the CDR3 is 11 residues. Germline V gene data show CDR1 as SQVTM and CDR2 as ANQGSEA. The V and J ends lost 4 bases and 7 bases respectively, with 7 bases between them. CDR3 residues: CSVVGGEKLFF. CDR3 bases: TGCAGCGTTGTGGGTGGTGAAAAACTGTTTTTT.

J is TRBJ2-7 and V is TRBV7-9; D uncertain. V lost 4 bases to trimming and J lost 3 bases, with 16 bases between them. CDR1 is SEHNR and CDR2 is FQNEAQ in the germline V gene (reference sequence). The CDR3 consists of 15 residues. CDR3 nucleotide sequence: TGTGCCAGCAGCTCCCCTATGGATTCCTACTACGAGCAGTACTTC. As protein: CASSSPMDSYYEQYF.

The chain couples TRBV29-1 to TRBJ1-2; 8 bases are a match to TRBD1. The CDR3 contains 17 residues. Germline CDR1 reads SQVTM; CDR2 reads ANQGSEA. Losses at the gene ends were 0 bases for V and 0 bases for J; bases not matched to a gene: 9. The CDR3 sequence is CSVEDLRTGYSNYGYTF. CDR3 nucleotides: TGCAGCGTTGAAGATCTAAGGACAGGGTATTCTAACTATGGCTACACCTTC. Drawing the rest from reference TRBV29-1 and TRBJ1-2, the complete variable domain is SAVISQKPSRDICQRGTSLTIQCQVDSQVTMMFWYRQQPGQSLTLIATANQGSEATYESGFVIDKFPISRPNLTFSTLTVSNMSPEDSSIYLCSVEDLRTGYSNYGYTFGSGTRLTVV.

The chain employs TRBV28 and TRBJ1-1, with no clear D. Germline CDR1 is MDHEN and CDR2 is SYDVKM. Trimming took 1 base from V and 5 from J, leaving 8 bases between them. The CDR3 extends over 13 amino acids. The CDR3: CASSLLRWTEAFF. CDR3 coding DNA: TGTGCCAGCAGTTTATTACGGTGGACTGAAGCTTTCTTT.

The chain combines TRBV19 with TRBJ2-3, with 10 bases aligning to TRBD2. This CDR3 has 15 amino acids. The trim removed 5 bases at V and 1 base at J, leaving 3 bases unmatched. Germline lookup yields CDR1 LNHDA and CDR2 SQIVND (reference sequence). CDR3 DNA sequence: TGTGCCAGTAGTTTCGGACTAGCGGGCACAGATACGCAGTATTTT. This gives the protein CASSFGLAGTDTQYF.

This clone was found a few times. J is TRBJ1-5 and V is TRBV27; D unresolved. The germline V gene has CDR1 MNHEY and CDR2 SMNVEV (reference sequence). V was pared by 4 bases and J by 5 bases, with 9 bases between. CDR3 size: 13 residues. CDR3: CASSSYRDQPQHF. Written as DNA, the CDR3 is TGTGCCAGCAGTTCCTATAGGGATCAGCCCCAGCATTTT.

V is TRBV5-1 and J is TRBJ2-1, with no clear D. Germline V gives CDR1 SGHRS, CDR2 YFSETQ. The ends were cut back, 0 bases at V and 4 bases at J, with 8 bases in the middle. The CDR3 totals 14 residues. The CDR3 sequence: CASSLDPYYNEQFF. The CDR3 bases are TGCGCCAGCAGCTTGGATCCGTATTACAATGAGCAGTTCTTC.

The chain links TRBV7-3 to TRBJ2-2; possibly TRBD1 for D (6 bases). CDR1 is SGHTA and CDR2 is FQGTGA in the germline V gene. The CDR3 spans 14 residues. V was pared by 5 bases and J by 1 base, with 8 bases between. CDR3 bases: TGTGCCAGCAGCATGACAGGGAACACCGGGGAGCTGTTTTTT. Translating gives CASSMTGNTGELFF.

This clone is a singleton in its sample. At one of its ends the junction is not consistent with the germline gene, which may arise from a read error. V usage is TRBV7-7 and J usage is TRBJ2-2, with 8 bases that match TRBD1. The CDR3 consists of 14 residues. Germline assignment: CDR1 SSHAT and CDR2 FNYEAQ (reference sequence). CDR3 sequence (DNA): TGTGCTAGCAGTCCCGACAGGGGCACCGGGGAGCTGTTTTTT. It codes for CASSPDRGTGELFF.

This rearrangement joins TRBV27 to TRBJ1-6, with TRBD1 matching 11 bases. This CDR3 contains 16 residues. Germline V gene data show CDR1 as MNHEY and CDR2 as SMNVEV (reference sequence). V gave up 1 base and J gave up 10 bases; unmatched junction bases: 6. The CDR3 spells CASSLLGTGGWSPLHF. The CDR3 DNA reads TGTGCCAGCAGTTTATTAGGGACAGGGGGATGGTCACCCCTCCACTTT.

The chain links TRBV4-1 to TRBJ1-2, with D maybe TRBD1 (5 bases). Per the germline V gene, CDR1 is MGHRA and CDR2 is YSYEKL. The CDR3 loop spans 14 amino acids. Trimming pared 3 bases from V and 1 base from J, leaving 9 bases between. The CDR3 coding sequence is TGCGCCAGCAGCCAGGGGGATCTTAACTATGGCTACACCTTC. Translating it yields CASSQGDLNYGYTF.

The chain couples TRBV9 to TRBJ2-1; 7 positions agree with TRBD1. Germline CDR1 is SGDLS and CDR2 is YYNGEE. V dropped 4 bases and J dropped 5; count of bases not matched to a gene: 9. The CDR3 sequence is 15 residues long. The DNA of the CDR3 is TGTGCCAGCAGCCCTATTGACAGGGTAGACAATGAGCAGTTCTTC. Its translation is CASSPIDRVDNEQFF.

This sequence joins TRBV10-2 and TRBJ2-3; unclear D gene. This CDR3 is built from 13 residues. Per the germline V gene, CDR1 is WSHSY and CDR2 is SAAADI. Trimming removed 8 bases at V and 4 bases at J, with 13 bases between. The CDR3 sequence is CASGLIDPDTQYF. DNA of the CDR3: TGCGCCAGCGGATTGATAGACCCAGATACGCAGTATTTT.

This clone turned up a few times. The sample contains more than one DNA sequence encoding this CDR3. The CDR3 loop is CASSRPEGNTEAFF. The CDR3 DNA reads TGTGCCAGCAGTAGGCCAGAGGGAAACACTGAAGCTTTCTTT. This chain joins TRBV6-5 and TRBJ1-1; no firm D call. With 5 bases removed from V and 2 bases from J, the gap between germline ends came to 12 bases. Germline lookup yields CDR1 MNHEY and CDR2 SVGAGI. The CDR3 sequence is 14 residues long.

The chain is built from TRBV27 and TRBJ2-5; TRBD2 matches 8 bases. The CDR3 consists of 16 residues. Trimming removed 4 bases from V and 3 bases from J; junction bases left unmatched: 10. Germline V lookup: CDR1 MNHEY, CDR2 SMNVEV (reference sequence). CDR3 sequence reads: CASSSRFETSEETQYF. CDR3 nucleotide sequence: TGTGCCAGCAGTTCCCGTTTTGAGACTAGCGAAGAGACCCAGTACTTC.